This record covers a single TCR beta chain. Its target is not known. Treatment was busulfan-fludarabine conditioning, a marrow graft, and cyclophosphamide on days +3 and +4. V lost 0 bases and J lost 0; bases outside the gene matches: 15. Germline V lookup: CDR1 LGHNA, CDR2 YSLEER. The CDR3 runs 21 residues. The table came from immunoSEQ multiplex PCR; TCRdb's copy has only in-frame clones and leaves some out. This table holds around 2,000 clones, about 81% found once. These data belong to a study of T cells after posttransplantation cyclophosphamide. Whole-study findings and limits: Tissue-infiltrating T cells from skin or gut overlapped little with blood T cells. Donor CD8+ memory clones often dominated recipient blood repertoires at later times. Recipient CMV seropositivity and CMV reactivation strongly tracked TRB clonality.

The chain is built from TRBV4-3 and TRBJ2-3, with 10 bases lining up with TRBD2. This specimen was CD8+ T cells sorted from blood, taken around 350 days after allogeneic stem cell transplant with posttransplant cyclophosphamide. This receptor was taken from a male patient in his forties or fifties who received an allogeneic stem cell transplant from a related donor and was CMV-positive. Some of the T cells may derive from the graft donor. As DNA, the CDR3 is TGCGCCAGCAGCCAAGACCCTAGCGGGGGCCTTCCTCTTCCTAGCACAGATACGCAGTATTTT. It yields the protein CASSQDPSGGLPLPSTDTQYF.